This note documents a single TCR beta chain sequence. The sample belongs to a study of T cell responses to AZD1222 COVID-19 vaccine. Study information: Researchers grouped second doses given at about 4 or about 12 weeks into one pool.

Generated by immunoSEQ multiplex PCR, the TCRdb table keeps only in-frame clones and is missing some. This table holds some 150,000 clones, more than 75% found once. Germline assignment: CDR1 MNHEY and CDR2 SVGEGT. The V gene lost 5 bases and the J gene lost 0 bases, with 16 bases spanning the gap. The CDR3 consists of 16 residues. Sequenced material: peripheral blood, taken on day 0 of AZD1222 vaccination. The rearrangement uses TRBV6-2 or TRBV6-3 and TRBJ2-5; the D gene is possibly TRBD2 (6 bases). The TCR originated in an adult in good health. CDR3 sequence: CASSKPGGYYQETQYF. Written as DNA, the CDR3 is TGTGCCAGCAGTAAACCTGGGGGGTATTACCAAGAGACCCAGTACTTC.